Detailed here is one TCR beta chain. The V and J ends lost 4 bases and 2 bases respectively, with 10 bases between them. Germline V CDR1 and CDR2: SGHNT, YYREEE (reference sequence). This CDR3 region has 14 residues. The data are from a study of shared clonotypes between healthy human individuals. The genomic DNA of each subset was split evenly across several immunoSEQ plates. The assay was immunoSEQ multiplex PCR, and TCRdb's table has in-frame clones only and misses some. The sample records roughly 2.4 million clones, 95% being singletons. The clonotype was recovered from a man aged 18 to 30 in good health. The genes are TRBV5-4 and TRBJ1-3, with D possibly TRBD1 on 5 matching bases. Sequences were obtained from naive CD4+ T cells sorted from blood. Subset here: CD45RA+ positively selected. The CDR3 nucleotides are TGTGCCAGCAGCAAAGGGACGGCTGGAAACACCATATATTTT. Translated: CASSKGTAGNTIYF.